The T cell receptor beta chain under discussion was sequenced for a study of naive CD8 T cells in extremely preterm neonates. Trimming removed 1 base at V and 4 bases at J, with 10 bases between. The CDR3 runs to 14 residues. Extremely preterm deliveries at 23-27 weeks of gestation provided the preterm samples. Excluded: fetal demise, active maternal HSV, known maternal HIV. Study-wide results and limits: Productive template counts varied among preterm samples, a noted limitation. Preterm infants showed shorter CDR3s, fewer N additions and less trimming than older groups. Preterm neonates had significantly lower iChao1 richness than other age groups. Preterm neonates shared more CDR3 nucleotide sequences (around 2.5%) than older groups.

TCRdb keeps only in-frame clones here, not all; method: immunoSEQ multiplex PCR. The sample shows tens of thousands of clones, approximately 89% of them seen only once. With respect to this clone: Its antigen remains unidentified.

The sequence was collected from a boy who was born preterm. Sequencing was performed on naive CD8+ T cells from cord blood. The V and J genes are TRBV23-1 and TRBJ1-2; D possibly corresponds to TRBD1 (5 bases). TRBV23-1 is filed as an ORF, its function uncertain. The CDR3 sequence: CASSQLAGSYGYTF. For the CDR3, the DNA is TGCGCCAGCAGTCAATTGGCAGGGTCCTATGGCTACACCTTC.